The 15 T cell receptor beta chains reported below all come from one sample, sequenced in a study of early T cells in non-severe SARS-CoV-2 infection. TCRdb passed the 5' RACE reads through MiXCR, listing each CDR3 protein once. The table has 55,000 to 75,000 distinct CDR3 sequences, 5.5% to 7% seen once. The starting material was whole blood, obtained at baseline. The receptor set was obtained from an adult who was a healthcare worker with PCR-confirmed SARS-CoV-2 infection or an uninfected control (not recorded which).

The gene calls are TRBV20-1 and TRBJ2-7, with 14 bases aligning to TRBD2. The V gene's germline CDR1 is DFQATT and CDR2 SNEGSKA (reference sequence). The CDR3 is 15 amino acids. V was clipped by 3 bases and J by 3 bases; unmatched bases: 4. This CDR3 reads CSASPGLAGGYEQYF. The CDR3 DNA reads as TGCAGTGCTAGCCCCGGACTAGCGGGAGGCTACGAGCAGTACTTC.

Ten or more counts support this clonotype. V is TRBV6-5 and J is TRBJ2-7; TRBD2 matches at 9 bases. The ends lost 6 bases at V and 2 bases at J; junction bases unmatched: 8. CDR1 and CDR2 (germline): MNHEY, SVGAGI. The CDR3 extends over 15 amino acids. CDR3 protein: CASSSLGGRAYEQYF. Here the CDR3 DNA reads TGTGCCAGCAGCTCCCTCGGCGGGAGGGCCTACGAGCAGTACTTC.

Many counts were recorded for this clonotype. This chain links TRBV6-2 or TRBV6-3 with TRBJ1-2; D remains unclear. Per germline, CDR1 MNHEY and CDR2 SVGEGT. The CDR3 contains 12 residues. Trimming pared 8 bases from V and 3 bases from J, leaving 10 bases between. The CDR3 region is CASGVLDYGYTF. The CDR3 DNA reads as TGTGCCAGCGGGGTTTTGGACTATGGCTACACCTTC.

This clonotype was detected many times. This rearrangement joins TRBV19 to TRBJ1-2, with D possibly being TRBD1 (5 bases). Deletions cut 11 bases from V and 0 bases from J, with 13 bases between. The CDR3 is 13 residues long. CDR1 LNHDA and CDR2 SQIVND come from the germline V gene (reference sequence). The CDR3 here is CACRQTANYGYTF. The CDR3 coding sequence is TGTGCCTGTCGACAGACCGCTAACTATGGCTACACCTTC.

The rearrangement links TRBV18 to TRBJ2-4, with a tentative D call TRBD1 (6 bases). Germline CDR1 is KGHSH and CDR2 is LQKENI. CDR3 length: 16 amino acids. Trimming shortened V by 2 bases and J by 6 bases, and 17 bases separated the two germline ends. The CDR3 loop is CASSPSGAGVGNIQYF. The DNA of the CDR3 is TGTGCCAGCTCACCATCAGGGGCAGGTGTTGGAAACATTCAGTACTTC.

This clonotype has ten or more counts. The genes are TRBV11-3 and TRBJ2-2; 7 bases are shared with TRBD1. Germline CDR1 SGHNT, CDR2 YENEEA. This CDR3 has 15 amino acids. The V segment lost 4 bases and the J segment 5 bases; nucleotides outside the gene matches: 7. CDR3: CASSSPTGRTGELFF. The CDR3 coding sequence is TGTGCCAGCAGCTCGCCGACAGGGAGAACCGGGGAGCTGTTTTTT.

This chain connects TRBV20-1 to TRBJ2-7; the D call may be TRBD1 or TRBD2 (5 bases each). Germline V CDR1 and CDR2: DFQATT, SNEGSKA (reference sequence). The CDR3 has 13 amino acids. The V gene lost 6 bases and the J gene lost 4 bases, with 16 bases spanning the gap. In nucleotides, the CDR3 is TGCAGTGCGCTGGGGGACGCCGGTTACGAGCAGTACTTC. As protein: CSALGDAGYEQYF.

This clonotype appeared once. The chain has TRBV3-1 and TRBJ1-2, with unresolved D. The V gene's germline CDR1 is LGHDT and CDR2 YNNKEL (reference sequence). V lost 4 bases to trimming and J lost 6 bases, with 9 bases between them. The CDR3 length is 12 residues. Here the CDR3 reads CASSRGPNGYTF. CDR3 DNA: TGTGCCAGCAGCCGAGGACCCAATGGCTACACCTTC.

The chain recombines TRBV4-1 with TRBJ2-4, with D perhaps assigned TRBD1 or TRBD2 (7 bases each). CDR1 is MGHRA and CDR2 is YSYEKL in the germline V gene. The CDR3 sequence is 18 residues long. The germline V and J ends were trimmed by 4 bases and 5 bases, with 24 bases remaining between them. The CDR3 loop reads CASSPLGTGEGDQNIQYF. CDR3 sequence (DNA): TGCGCCAGCAGCCCCCTGGGAACAGGGGAGGGGGACCAAAACATTCAGTACTTC.

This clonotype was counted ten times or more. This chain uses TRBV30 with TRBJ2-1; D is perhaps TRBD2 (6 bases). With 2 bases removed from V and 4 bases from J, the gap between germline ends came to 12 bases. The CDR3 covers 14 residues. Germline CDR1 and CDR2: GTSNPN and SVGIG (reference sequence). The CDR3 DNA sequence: TGTGCCTGGAGTACGGACTACGGGTACAATGAGCAGTTCTTC. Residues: CAWSTDYGYNEQFF.

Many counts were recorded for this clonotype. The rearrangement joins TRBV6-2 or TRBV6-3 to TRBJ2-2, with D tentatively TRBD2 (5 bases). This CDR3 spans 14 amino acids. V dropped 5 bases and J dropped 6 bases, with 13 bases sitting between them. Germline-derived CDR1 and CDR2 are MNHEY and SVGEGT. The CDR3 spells CASSGLVGSGELFF. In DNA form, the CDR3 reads TGTGCCAGCAGTGGACTGGTTGGGTCCGGGGAGCTGTTTTTT.

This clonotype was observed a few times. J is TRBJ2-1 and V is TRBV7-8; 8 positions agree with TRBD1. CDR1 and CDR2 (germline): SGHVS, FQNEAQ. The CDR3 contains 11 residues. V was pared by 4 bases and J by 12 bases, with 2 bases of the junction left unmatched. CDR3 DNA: TGTGCCAGCAGCTCCGGACAGGGGCAGTTCTTC. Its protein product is CASSSGQGQFF.

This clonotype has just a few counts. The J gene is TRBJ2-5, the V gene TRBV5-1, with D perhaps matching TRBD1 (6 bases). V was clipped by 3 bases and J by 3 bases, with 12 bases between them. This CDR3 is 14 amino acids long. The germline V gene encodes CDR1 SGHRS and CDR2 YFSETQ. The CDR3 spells CASSSPGEKETQYF. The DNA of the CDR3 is TGCGCCAGCAGCTCCCCAGGGGAGAAAGAGACCCAGTACTTC.

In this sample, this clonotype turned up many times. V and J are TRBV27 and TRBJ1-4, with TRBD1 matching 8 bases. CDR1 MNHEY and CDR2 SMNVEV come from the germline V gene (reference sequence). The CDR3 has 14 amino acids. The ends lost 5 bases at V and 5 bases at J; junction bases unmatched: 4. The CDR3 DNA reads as TGTGCCAGCAGTACTCGGACAGGGAATGAAAAACTGTTTTTT. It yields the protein CASSTRTGNEKLFF.

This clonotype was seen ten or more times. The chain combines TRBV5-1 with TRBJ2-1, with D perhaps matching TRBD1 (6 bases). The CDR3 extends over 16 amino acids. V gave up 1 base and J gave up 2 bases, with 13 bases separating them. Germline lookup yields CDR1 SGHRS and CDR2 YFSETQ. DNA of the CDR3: TGCGCCAGCAGCTTGTTGTCAGGGGAGACCTACAATGAGCAGTTCTTC. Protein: CASSLLSGETYNEQFF.